One sample yielded the 25 T cell receptor beta chains listed below, sequenced in a study of blood T cell repertoires in COVID-19 (dated by TCRdb to 2019 to 2021). Library generation was performed with the immunoSEQ multiplex PCR assay. TCRdb stores this immuneACCESS table with in-frame sequences only. Part of the clones is absent; in the studies checked, under half of the shortfall reflects unresolved V genes, and no reason is known for the rest. This sample has 230,000 or so clones in its table, and roughly 90% of those were observed once. Less than 4.5% of the sample lies in the top ten. Sequencing was carried out using PBMCs or T cells enriched from blood (not recorded which). These receptors all come from a woman aged 40 to 55 with acute COVID-19.

This clone was observed once. In nucleotides, the CDR3 is TGTGCCAGCAGTCGGGGCACAGATACGCAGTATTTT. Protein product: CASSRGTDTQYF. The rearrangement links TRBV27 to TRBJ2-3; D is undetermined. Germline CDR1 is MNHEY and CDR2 is SMNVEV (reference sequence). Trimming cost V 5 bases and J 1 base, with 4 bases left between them. This CDR3 contains 12 residues.

This chain connects TRBV9 to TRBJ1-5; D remains unclear. V was trimmed by 3 bases and J by 2 bases, leaving 27 bases between them. CDR3 size: 20 residues. Germline V gene sequence: CDR1 SGDLS, CDR2 YYNGEE. Here the CDR3 reads CASSAKLAGKTLERNQPQHF. In DNA, the CDR3 is TGTGCCAGCAGCGCGAAATTGGCGGGGAAGACCTTGGAGCGCAATCAGCCCCAGCATTTT.

The chain joins TRBV19 to TRBJ2-7; no reliable D call. The CDR3 runs to 14 residues. Germline CDR1 reads LNHDA; CDR2 reads SQIVND (reference sequence). The ends were cut back, 6 bases at V and 4 bases at J, with 16 bases in the middle. CDR3 nucleotide sequence: TGTGCCAGTAGCCCAGGCCCAGGTGGGTACGAGCAGTACTTC. Protein: CASSPGPGGYEQYF.

A single count supports this clone. V usage is TRBV29-1 and J usage is TRBJ1-2; D is undetermined. CDR3 length: 15 amino acids. V lost 3 bases and J 4 bases, leaving 18 bases between the germline ends. The V gene's germline CDR1 is SQVTM and CDR2 ANQGSEA. The DNA of the CDR3 is TGCAGCGTTGACGGACCTGGGAGCGAGAGCTATGGCTACACCTTC. Translating gives CSVDGPGSESYGYTF.

Written as DNA, the CDR3 is TGTGCCAGCAGCCCTATCCGGGACAGGGGCTACAATGAGCAGTTCTTC. This translates into CASSPIRDRGYNEQFF. The chain links TRBV9 to TRBJ2-1, with 10 bases matching TRBD1. Per the germline V gene, CDR1 is SGDLS and CDR2 is YYNGEE. This CDR3 comprises 16 residues. The V segment lost 4 bases and the J segment 3 bases; nucleotides outside the gene matches: 7.

This clone came up a few times. At the DNA level, this CDR3 is encoded by other sequences in the same sample as well. The CDR3 is CASSLERGEQYF. The DNA of the CDR3 is TGTGCCAGCAGCTTAGAACGCGGAGAGCAGTACTTC. The chain carries TRBV11-2 and TRBJ2-7; D remains ambiguous. The germline gives CDR1 SGHAT, CDR2 FQNNGV. Trimming pared 0 bases from V and 7 bases from J, leaving 7 bases between. This CDR3 has 12 residues.

Only one count was recorded for this clone. The rearrangement uses TRBV5-1 and TRBJ1-1; D remains unclear. V shed 0 bases and J shed 0 bases, with 6 bases lying between them. Germline CDR1 and CDR2: SGHRS and YFSETQ. This CDR3 has 14 residues. CDR3 DNA sequence: TGCGCCAGCAGCTTGGGAGTTATGAACACTGAAGCTTTCTTT. This gives the protein CASSLGVMNTEAFF. The whole variable domain, remainder taken from reference TRBV5-1 and TRBJ1-1, is KAGVTQTPRYLIKTRGQQVTLSCSPISGHRSVSWYQQTPGQGLQFLFEYFSETQRNKGNFPGRFSGRQFSNSRSEMNVSTLELGDSALYLCASSLGVMNTEAFFGQGTRLTVV.

The J gene is TRBJ1-3, the V gene TRBV18, with a tentative D call TRBD1 (5 bases). Germline CDR1 reads KGHSH; CDR2 reads LQKENI. Trimming pared 2 bases from V and 0 bases from J, leaving 17 bases between. This CDR3 region has 18 residues. As DNA, the CDR3 is TGTGCCAGCTCACCAACCCGGAAAACAGGCCTCTCTGGAAACACCATATATTTT. Amino acids: CASSPTRKTGLSGNTIYF.

A note on this clone: This sample also contains other DNA sequences that code for the same CDR3. This chain uses TRBV5-1 with TRBJ1-6, with D perhaps TRBD1 (6 bases). V was cut by 4 bases and J by 0 bases, with 11 bases left in between. The CDR3 runs 16 residues. Germline CDR1 is SGHRS and CDR2 is YFSETQ. CDR3 coding DNA: TGCGCCAGCAGCAGCACAGGGAGCTCCTATAATTCACCCCTCCACTTT. It translates to CASSSTGSSYNSPLHF.

The chain uses TRBV5-6 and TRBJ1-2; D remains ambiguous. Trimming left V 4 bases short and J 0 bases short, with 10 bases between. The CDR3 is 14 residues long. CDR1 SGHDT and CDR2 YYEEEE come from the germline V gene. DNA of the CDR3: TGTGCCAGCAGCGAGGAGTTAGCTAACTATGGCTACACCTTC. Amino acids: CASSEELANYGYTF.

The chain links TRBV5-1 to TRBJ2-1; TRBD1 aligns across 7 bases. The J segment lost 3 bases and the V segment lost 4 bases, leaving 7 bases of the junction unmatched. The CDR3 covers 15 residues. Germline values: CDR1 SGHRS, CDR2 YFSETQ. The DNA for the CDR3 is TGCGCCAGCAGCCCCCGACAGGGTTACTACAATGAGCAGTTCTTC. Translating gives CASSPRQGYYNEQFF. Supplemented by reference TRBV5-1 and TRBJ2-1, the full variable domain reads KAGVTQTPRYLIKTRGQQVTLSCSPISGHRSVSWYQQTPGQGLQFLFEYFSETQRNKGNFPGRFSGRQFSNSRSEMNVSTLELGDSALYLCASSPRQGYYNEQFFGPGTRLTVL.

The chain has TRBV6-5 and TRBJ2-7, with 8 bases lining up with TRBD1. The CDR3 extends over 14 amino acids. With V trimmed by 6 bases and J by 5 bases, 9 bases remained unmatched. CDR1 is MNHEY, CDR2 SVGAGI, per germline. The CDR3 nucleotides read TGTGCCAGCAGACGGACAGGGATGATCCACGAGCAGTACTTC. Residues: CASRRTGMIHEQYF.

Regarding this clone: The same CDR3 also results from other DNA sequences found in this sample. V usage is TRBV6-5 and J usage is TRBJ1-1, with D tentatively TRBD1 (6 bases). Trimming pared 2 bases from V and 5 bases from J, leaving 9 bases between. The CDR3 consists of 13 residues. In germline, CDR1 is MNHEY, CDR2 SVGAGI. The CDR3: CASSYARGTEAFF. For the CDR3, the DNA is TGTGCCAGCAGTTACGCCAGGGGTACTGAAGCTTTCTTT.

The rearrangement uses TRBV6-6 and TRBJ1-5; perhaps TRBD1 as D (6 bases). Trimming pared 4 bases from V and 1 base from J, leaving 11 bases between. Germline CDR1 reads MNHNY; CDR2 reads SVGAGI (reference sequence). The CDR3 contains 15 residues. CDR3 protein: CASSSSGVSNQPQHF. The CDR3 nucleotides are TGTGCCAGCAGTTCCTCAGGGGTGAGCAATCAGCCCCAGCATTTT.

The J gene is TRBJ1-6, the V gene TRBV2, with D perhaps matching TRBD1 (5 bases). This CDR3 contains 15 residues. With 2 bases removed from V and 7 bases from J, the gap between germline ends came to 12 bases. The germline V gene encodes CDR1 SNHLY and CDR2 FYNNEI. This CDR3 is CASSEQGVRNSPLHF. As DNA, the CDR3 is TGTGCCAGCAGTGAACAGGGCGTAAGAAATTCACCCCTCCACTTT.

V and J are TRBV5-6 and TRBJ1-2, with 8 bases matching TRBD1. CDR1 and CDR2 (germline): SGHDT, YYEEEE. V trimming: 6 bases; J trimming: 6 bases; junction bases outside the gene matches: 7. The CDR3 is 13 amino acids. The CDR3 here is CASIRTGSNGYTF. The CDR3 bases are TGTGCCAGCATCCGGACAGGGTCTAATGGCTACACCTTC.

The rearrangement uses TRBV3-1 (or the pseudogene TRBV3-2) and TRBJ2-1; TRBD2 aligns across 8 bases. Per germline, CDR1 LGHDT and CDR2 YNNKEL (reference sequence). Unmatched junction bases numbered 6, after V lost 1 base and J lost 10 bases. CDR3 size: 14 residues. The CDR3 protein is CASSQAGGREEQFF. CDR3 in DNA: TGTGCCAGCAGCCAAGCGGGGGGGCGAGAAGAGCAGTTCTTC.

The chain combines TRBV6-5 with TRBJ1-1, with unresolved D. Germline V gene lookup returns CDR1 MNHEY and CDR2 SVGAGI. CDR3 length: 14 amino acids. Trimming shortened V by 7 bases and J by 1 base, and 13 bases separated the two germline ends. The CDR3 here is CASKEIRENTEAFF. In nucleotides, the CDR3 is TGTGCCAGCAAAGAGATTCGTGAGAACACTGAAGCTTTCTTT.

This clone was observed once. The same CDR3 can be traced to other DNA sequences in this sample. This chain connects TRBV12-3 or TRBV12-4 to TRBJ1-2, with 8 bases that match TRBD1. With 6 bases clipped from V and 2 bases from J, the junction kept 2 bases outside the gene matches. CDR3 size: 13 residues. The DNA for the CDR3 is TGTGCCAGCAGGAGGACAGGGAACTATGGCTACACCTTC. Protein: CASRRTGNYGYTF.

This sequence joins TRBV6-2 or TRBV6-3 and TRBJ1-1, with 7 bases aligning to TRBD1. Looked up from germline, CDR1 is MNHEY and CDR2 is SVGEGT. The CDR3 has 17 residues. Trimming removed 6 bases from V and 3 bases from J; junction bases left unmatched: 16. The DNA of the CDR3 is TGTGCCAGCAGCCCTGTCGGGATTACAGGGGCGGACACTGAAGCTTTCTTT. Its translation: CASSPVGITGADTEAFF.

The rearrangement joins TRBV25-1 to TRBJ2-3, with TRBD1 identical over 8 bases. CDR1 is MGHDK, CDR2 SYGVNS, per germline. This CDR3 is built from 16 residues. Unmatched junction bases numbered 9, after V lost 1 base and J lost 6 bases. Written as DNA, the CDR3 is TGTGCCAGCAGTGAATGGGCAGGGGGCTTGAGTGATACGCAGTATTTT. It encodes CASSEWAGGLSDTQYF.

The V gene is TRBV28, the J gene TRBJ1-1, with 7 bases matching TRBD1. The CDR3 contains 14 residues. The V gene end was trimmed by 5 bases and the J gene end by 4 bases; junction bases not matched to a gene: 7. Per germline, CDR1 MDHEN and CDR2 SYDVKM. CDR3 protein: CASSPQGGGTEAFF. CDR3 coding DNA: TGTGCCAGCAGTCCTCAGGGGGGCGGCACTGAAGCTTTCTTT. The variable domain in full, completed from reference TRBV28 and TRBJ1-1, reads DVKVTQSSRYLVKRTGEKVFLECVQDMDHENMFWYRQDPGLGLRLIYFSYDVKMKEKGDIPEGYSVSREKKERFSLILESASTNQTSMYLCASSPQGGGTEAFFGQGTRLTVV.

The V gene is TRBV5-4, the J gene TRBJ1-1; weak D call: TRBD1 (5 bases). Trimming cost V 6 bases and J 6 bases, with 21 bases left between them. Germline CDR1 SGHNT, CDR2 YYREEE (reference sequence). The CDR3 contains 15 residues. DNA for the CDR3: TGTGCCAGCACCACACAGGACCGAGCCAAGGCTGAAGCTTTCTTT. It specifies CASTTQDRAKAEAFF. Complete variable domain (other parts from reference TRBV5-4 and TRBJ1-1): ETGVTQSPTHLIKTRGQQVTLRCSSQSGHNTVSWYQQALGQGPQFIFQYYREEENGRGNFPPRFSGLQFPNYSSELNVNALELDDSALYLCASTTQDRAKAEAFFGQGTRLTVV.

The rearrangement joins TRBV5-4 to TRBJ2-7; 7 nucleotides agree with TRBD1. Germline loops: CDR1 SGHNT, CDR2 YYREEE (reference sequence). Germline trimming cut 1 base from V and 1 base from J; bases unmatched to any gene: 5. The CDR3 covers 15 residues. Here the CDR3 reads CASSLSRGQSYEQYF. The CDR3 region has the DNA TGTGCCAGCAGCTTGTCTAGGGGGCAGTCCTACGAGCAGTACTTC.

This clone has a handful of counts. The rearrangement joins TRBV18 to TRBJ1-3; 8 positions match TRBD1. The V gene end was trimmed by 2 bases and the J gene end by 7 bases; junction bases not matched to a gene: 16. Germline V gene data show CDR1 as KGHSH and CDR2 as LQKENI. This CDR3 is 18 amino acids long. The CDR3 DNA reads as TGTGCCAGCTCACCATGGTCGGGACAGGAATCCCGCACTAACACCATATATTTT. This encodes CASSPWSGQESRTNTIYF.